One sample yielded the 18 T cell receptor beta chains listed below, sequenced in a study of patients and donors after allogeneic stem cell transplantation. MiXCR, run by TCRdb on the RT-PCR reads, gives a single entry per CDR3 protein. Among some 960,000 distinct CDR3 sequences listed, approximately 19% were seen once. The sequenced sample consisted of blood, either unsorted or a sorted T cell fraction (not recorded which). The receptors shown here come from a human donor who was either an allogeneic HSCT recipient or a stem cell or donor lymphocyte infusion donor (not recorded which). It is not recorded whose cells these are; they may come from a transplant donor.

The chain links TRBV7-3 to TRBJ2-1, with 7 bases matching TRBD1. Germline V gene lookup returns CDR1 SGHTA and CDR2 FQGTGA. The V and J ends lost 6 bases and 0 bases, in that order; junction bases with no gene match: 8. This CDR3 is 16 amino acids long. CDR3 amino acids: CASSFLTGSSYNEQFF. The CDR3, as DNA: TGTGCCAGCAGTTTCCTGACAGGGAGCTCCTACAATGAGCAGTTCTTC.

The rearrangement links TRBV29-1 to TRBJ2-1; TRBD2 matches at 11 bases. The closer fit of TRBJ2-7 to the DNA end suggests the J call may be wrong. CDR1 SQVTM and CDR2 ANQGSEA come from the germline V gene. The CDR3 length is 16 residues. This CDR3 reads CSVGILAGGPINEQYF. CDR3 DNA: TGCAGCGTCGGAATTTTAGCGGGAGGGCCAATTAATGAGCAGTACTTC.

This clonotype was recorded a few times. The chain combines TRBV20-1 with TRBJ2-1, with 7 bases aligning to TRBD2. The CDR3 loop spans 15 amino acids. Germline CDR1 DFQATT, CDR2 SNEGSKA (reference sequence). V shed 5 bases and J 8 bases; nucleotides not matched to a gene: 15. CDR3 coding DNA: TGCAGTGCTCTGGGGCCTTCGTTGGGGAGGGATGAGCAGTTCTTC. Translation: CSALGPSLGRDEQFF.

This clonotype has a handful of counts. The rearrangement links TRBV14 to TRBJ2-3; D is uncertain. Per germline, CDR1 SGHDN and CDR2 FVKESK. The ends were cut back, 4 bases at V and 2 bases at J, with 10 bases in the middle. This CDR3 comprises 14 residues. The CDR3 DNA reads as TGTGCCAGCAGCCCTCTTCTAGTCACAGATACGCAGTATTTT. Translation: CASSPLLVTDTQYF.

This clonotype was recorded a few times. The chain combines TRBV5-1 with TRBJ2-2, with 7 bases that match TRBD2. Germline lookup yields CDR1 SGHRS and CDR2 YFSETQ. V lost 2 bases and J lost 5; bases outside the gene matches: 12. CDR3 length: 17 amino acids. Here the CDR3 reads CASSLGLADLTTGELFF. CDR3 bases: TGCGCCAGCAGCTTAGGTCTAGCGGATTTAACAACCGGGGAGCTGTTTTTT.

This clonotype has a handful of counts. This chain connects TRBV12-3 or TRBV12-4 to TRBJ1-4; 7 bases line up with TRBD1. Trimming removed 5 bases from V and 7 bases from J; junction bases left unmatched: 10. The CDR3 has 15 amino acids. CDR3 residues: CASSPPTGFGEKLFF. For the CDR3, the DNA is TGTGCCAGCAGTCCACCGACAGGGTTTGGTGAAAAACTGTTTTTT.

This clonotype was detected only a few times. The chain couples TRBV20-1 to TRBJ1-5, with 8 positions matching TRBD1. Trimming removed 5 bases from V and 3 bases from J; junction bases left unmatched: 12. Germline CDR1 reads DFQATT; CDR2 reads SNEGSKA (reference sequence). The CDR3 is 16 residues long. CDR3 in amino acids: CSALAPRTGTNQPQHF. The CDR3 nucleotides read TGCAGTGCTCTTGCTCCTCGGACAGGGACCAATCAGCCCCAGCATTTT.

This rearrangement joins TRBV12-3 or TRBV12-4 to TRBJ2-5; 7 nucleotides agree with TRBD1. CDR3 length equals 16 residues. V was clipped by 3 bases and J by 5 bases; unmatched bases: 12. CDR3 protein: CASSLRNRGHGETQYF. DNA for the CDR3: TGTGCCAGCAGTTTGAGGAACAGGGGACATGGCGAGACCCAGTACTTC.

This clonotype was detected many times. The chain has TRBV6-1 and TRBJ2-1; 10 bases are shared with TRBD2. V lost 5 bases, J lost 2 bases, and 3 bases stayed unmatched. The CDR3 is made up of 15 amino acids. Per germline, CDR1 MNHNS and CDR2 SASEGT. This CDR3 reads CASSLAGVTYNEQFF. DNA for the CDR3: TGTGCCAGCAGTCTAGCGGGAGTAACCTACAATGAGCAGTTCTTC.

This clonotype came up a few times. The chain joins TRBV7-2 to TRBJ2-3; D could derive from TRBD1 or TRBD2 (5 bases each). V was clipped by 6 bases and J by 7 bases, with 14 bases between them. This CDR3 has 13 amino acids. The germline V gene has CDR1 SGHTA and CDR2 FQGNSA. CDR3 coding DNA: TGTGCCAGCAGTTCCGGGACCCGATATACGCAGTATTTT. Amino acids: CASSSGTRYTQYF.

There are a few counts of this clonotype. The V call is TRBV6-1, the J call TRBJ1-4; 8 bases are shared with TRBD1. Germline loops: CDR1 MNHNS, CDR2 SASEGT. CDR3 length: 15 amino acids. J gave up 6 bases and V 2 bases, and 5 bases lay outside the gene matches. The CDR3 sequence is CASSESDRAYEKLFF. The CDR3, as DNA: TGTGCCAGCAGTGAATCGGACAGGGCATATGAAAAACTGTTTTTT.

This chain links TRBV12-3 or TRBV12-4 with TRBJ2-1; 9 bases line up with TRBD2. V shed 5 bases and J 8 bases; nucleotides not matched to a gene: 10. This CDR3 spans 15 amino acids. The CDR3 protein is CASSPSLAGEDEQFF. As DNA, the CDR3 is TGTGCCAGCAGTCCGTCCTTAGCGGGAGAGGATGAGCAGTTCTTC.

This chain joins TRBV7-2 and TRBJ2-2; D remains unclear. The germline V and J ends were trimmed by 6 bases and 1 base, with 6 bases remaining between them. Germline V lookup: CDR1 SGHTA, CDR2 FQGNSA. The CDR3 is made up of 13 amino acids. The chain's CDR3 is CASRRRNTGELFF. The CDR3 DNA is TGTGCCAGCAGAAGGCGGAACACCGGGGAGCTGTTTTTT.

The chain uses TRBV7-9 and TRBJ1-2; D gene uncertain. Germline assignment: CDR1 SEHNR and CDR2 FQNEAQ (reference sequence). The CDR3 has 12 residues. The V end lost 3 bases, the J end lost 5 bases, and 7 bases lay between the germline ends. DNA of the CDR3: TGTGCCAGCAGCTTCACAGCGTATGGCTACACCTTC. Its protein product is CASSFTAYGYTF.

This chain's CDR3 is CASSQEVPIRRVEQYF. CDR3 coding DNA: TGCGCCAGCAGCCAAGAGGTTCCCATTCGTCGGGTCGAGCAGTACTTC. The rearrangement uses TRBV4-1 and TRBJ2-7; D not resolved. The CDR3 loop spans 16 amino acids. Germline-derived CDR1 and CDR2 are MGHRA and YSYEKL. V was clipped by 0 bases and J by 6 bases, with 18 bases between them.

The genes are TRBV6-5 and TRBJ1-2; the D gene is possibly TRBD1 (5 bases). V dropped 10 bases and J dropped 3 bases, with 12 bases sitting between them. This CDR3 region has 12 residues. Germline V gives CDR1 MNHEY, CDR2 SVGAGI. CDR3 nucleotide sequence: TGTGCCATAAGGGACTGGGACTATGGCTACACCTTC. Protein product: CAIRDWDYGYTF.

This chain's CDR3 is CSARALYEQYF. DNA of the CDR3: TGCAGTGCTAGAGCCCTTTACGAGCAGTACTTC. This rearrangement joins TRBV20-1 to TRBJ2-7; D is unresolved. Germline CDR1 is DFQATT and CDR2 is SNEGSKA (reference sequence). The V gene lost 1 base and the J gene lost 4 bases, with 5 bases spanning the gap. The CDR3 length is 11 residues.

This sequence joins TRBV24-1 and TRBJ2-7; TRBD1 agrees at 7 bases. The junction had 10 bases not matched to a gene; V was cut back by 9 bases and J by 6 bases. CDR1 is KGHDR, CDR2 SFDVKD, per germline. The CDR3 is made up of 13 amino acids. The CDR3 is CATGTVEHSEQYF. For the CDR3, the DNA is TGTGCCACCGGGACAGTGGAGCACTCCGAGCAGTACTTC.